Presented here are 14 T cell receptor beta chains from one specimen sequenced in a study of blood T cell repertoires in COVID-19. Here immunoSEQ multiplex PCR was the method, and the copy in TCRdb shows in-frame clones only, minus some. The top ten hold 3.5% to 4.5% of the sample, which has approximately 12,000 clones, roughly 82% seen once. Material for sequencing was peripheral blood. The receptor source for this set is a woman in her fifties or sixties with acute or convalescent COVID-19.

The chain combines TRBV29-1 with TRBJ2-7; D is undetermined. Trimming pared 4 bases from V and 2 bases from J, leaving 9 bases between. The CDR3 contains 12 residues. Germline CDR1 reads SQVTM; CDR2 reads ANQGSEA. DNA for the CDR3: TGCAGCGTTGTAGCCGTAACCTACGAGCAGTACTTC. The encoded protein is CSVVAVTYEQYF.

This clone came up a few times. The chain uses TRBV3-1 (or the pseudogene TRBV3-2) and TRBJ1-4; 7 bases agree with TRBD1. CDR3 length equals 15 residues. Trimming at V came to 1 base and at J to 3 bases, leaving 2 bases not matched to a gene. Germline loops: CDR1 LGHDT, CDR2 YNNKEL (reference sequence). Written as DNA, the CDR3 is TGTGCCAGCAGCCAAGGGGGGACAGCTAATGAAAAACTGTTTTTT. Amino acid sequence: CASSQGGTANEKLFF.

The CDR3 region is CASSRAGGKGANEQFF. The CDR3 coding sequence is TGTGCCAGCAGCCGAGCCGGGGGCAAGGGGGCCAATGAGCAGTTCTTC. This chain uses TRBV7-9 with TRBJ2-1; a weak D match, TRBD1 (7 bases). V was cut by 5 bases and J by 6 bases, with 20 bases left in between. The germline CDR1 and CDR2 sequences are SEHNR and FQNEAQ (reference sequence). The CDR3 is 16 amino acids.

A single count supports this clone. The rearrangement uses TRBV30 and TRBJ1-2; D gene unclear. The CDR3 consists of 13 residues. Germline CDR1 GTSNPN, CDR2 SVGIG (reference sequence). V was trimmed by 3 bases and J by 4 bases, leaving 12 bases between them. CDR3 region: CAWRLQRGYGYTF. CDR3 DNA: TGTGCCTGGAGACTGCAGCGAGGCTATGGCTACACCTTC.

This clone was counted a few times. For the CDR3, the DNA is TGCAGTGCTAGTAGGGACAGGAACACCGGGGAGCTGTTTTTT. It is translated as CSASRDRNTGELFF. The chain joins TRBV20-1 to TRBJ2-2, with 7 positions matching TRBD1. CDR1 DFQATT and CDR2 SNEGSKA come from the germline V gene (reference sequence). The CDR3 totals 14 residues. V lost 3 bases to trimming and J lost 1 base; unmatched junction nucleotides: 2.

The J gene is TRBJ2-7, the V gene TRBV6-4; TRBD1 aligns across 8 bases. The CDR3 has 15 amino acids. Per the germline V gene, CDR1 is MRHNA and CDR2 is SNTAGT. V shed 7 bases, J shed 5 bases, and the junction held 13 bases outside the gene matches. CDR3 in DNA: TGTGCCAGCAAGAGGGGACAGGACAACTACGACGAGCAGTACTTC. Translation: CASKRGQDNYDEQYF.

The rearrangement links TRBV18 to TRBJ1-5, with 8 bases aligning to TRBD1. V gave up 4 bases and J gave up 5 bases; unmatched junction bases: 4. The CDR3 is 14 residues long. Per the germline V gene, CDR1 is KGHSH and CDR2 is LQKENI. CDR3 bases: TGTGCCAGCTCACGGACAGGGAGCGATCAGCCCCAGCATTTT. Translated: CASSRTGSDQPQHF.

This chain uses TRBV30 with TRBJ1-6, with D maybe TRBD1 (6 bases). Germline V gene sequence: CDR1 GTSNPN, CDR2 SVGIG (reference sequence). The length of the CDR3 is 17 residues. Trimming left V 3 bases short and J 9 bases short, with 24 bases between. DNA of the CDR3: TGTGCCTGGAGGGTACTAGGGGGTCATTGGTTATCTTCACCCCTCCACTTT. Protein sequence: CAWRVLGGHWLSSPLHF.

The rearrangement uses TRBV3-1 (or the pseudogene TRBV3-2) and TRBJ1-6; TRBD1 is a possible D gene (6 bases). The ends were cut back, 1 base at V and 6 bases at J, with 16 bases in the middle. This CDR3 comprises 17 residues. CDR1 LGHDT and CDR2 YNNKEL come from the germline V gene (reference sequence). CDR3 amino acids: CASSQGRTVRVNSPLHF. As DNA, the CDR3 is TGTGCCAGCAGCCAAGGCAGGACAGTGCGTGTTAATTCACCCCTCCACTTT.

This chain joins TRBV18 and TRBJ2-5; 7 nucleotides agree with TRBD2. Germline V gene sequence: CDR1 KGHSH, CDR2 LQKENI. CDR3 length equals 12 residues. J was trimmed by 9 bases and V by 4 bases; bases with no gene match: 5. CDR3 in amino acids: CASSQTRGSQYF. The CDR3, as DNA: TGTGCCAGCTCACAAACGCGGGGGTCCCAGTACTTC.

This chain links TRBV6-2 or TRBV6-3 with TRBJ1-4; the D is unclear. The ends were cut back, 0 bases at V and 4 bases at J, with 9 bases in the middle. Germline V CDR1 and CDR2: MNHEY, SVGEGT. The CDR3 is 15 residues long. The CDR3 reads CASSYSPGNNEKLFF. The CDR3 DNA sequence: TGTGCCAGCAGTTACTCTCCGGGGAATAATGAAAAACTGTTTTTT.

The chain is built from TRBV19 and TRBJ2-7, with 10 bases matching TRBD1. Per the germline V gene, CDR1 is LNHDA and CDR2 is SQIVND (reference sequence). CDR3 length: 15 residues. J was trimmed by 4 bases and V by 5 bases; bases with no gene match: 8. The CDR3 DNA reads as TGTGCCAGTAGTCACTCGGGACAGGGGTCTTACGAGCAGTACTTC. Protein product: CASSHSGQGSYEQYF.

The J gene is TRBJ2-5, the V gene TRBV6-5; D ambiguous. The germline V gene encodes CDR1 MNHEY and CDR2 SVGAGI. Trimming pared 6 bases from V and 7 bases from J, leaving 15 bases between. This CDR3 has 13 residues. The CDR3: CASRPIRDGTQYF. In nucleotides, the CDR3 is TGTGCCAGCAGGCCCATCCGAGATGGGACCCAGTACTTC.

This chain links TRBV3-1 (or the pseudogene TRBV3-2) with TRBJ1-2, with D perhaps TRBD1 (5 bases). Deletions cut 4 bases from V and 2 bases from J, with 14 bases between. Germline-derived CDR1 and CDR2 are LGHDT and YNNKEL (reference sequence). The CDR3 runs 15 residues. CDR3 nucleotide sequence: TGTGCCAGCAGCCTCTCGGGGGGTCCCAACTATGGCTACACCTTC. Translated: CASSLSGGPNYGYTF.